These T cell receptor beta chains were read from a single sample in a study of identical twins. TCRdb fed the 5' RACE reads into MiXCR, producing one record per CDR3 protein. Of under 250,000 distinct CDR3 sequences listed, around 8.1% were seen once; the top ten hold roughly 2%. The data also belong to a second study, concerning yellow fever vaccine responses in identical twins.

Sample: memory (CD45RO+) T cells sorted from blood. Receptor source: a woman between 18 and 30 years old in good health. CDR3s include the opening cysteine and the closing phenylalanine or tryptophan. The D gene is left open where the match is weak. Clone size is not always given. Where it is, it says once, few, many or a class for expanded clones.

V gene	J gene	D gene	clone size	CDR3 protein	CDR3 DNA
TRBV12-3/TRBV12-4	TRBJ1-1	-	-	CASSLAAGITEAFF	TGTGCCAGCAGTTTAGCGGCGGGGATCACTGAAGCTTTCTTT
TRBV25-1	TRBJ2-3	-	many	CASISGPGYTDTQYF	TGTGCCAGCATATCGGGGCCAGGGTACACAGATACGCAGTATTTT
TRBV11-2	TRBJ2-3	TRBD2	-	CASSPNLAGGPQSTDTQYF	TGTGCCAGCAGCCCGAATTTAGCGGGGGGGCCTCAAAGCACAGATACGCAGTATTTT
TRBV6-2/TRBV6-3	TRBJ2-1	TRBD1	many	CASSSTGGAYNEQFF	TGTGCCAGCAGTTCCACAGGGGGAGCCTACAATGAGCAGTTCTTC
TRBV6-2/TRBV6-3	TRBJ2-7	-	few	CASSLSAKAYEQYF	TGTGCCAGCAGTTTATCTGCGAAAGCCTACGAGCAGTACTTC
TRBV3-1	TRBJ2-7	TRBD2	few	CASSQGAGVPYEQYF	TGTGCCAGCAGCCAAGGAGCGGGGGTCCCCTACGAGCAGTACTTC
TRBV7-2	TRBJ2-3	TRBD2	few	CASSKRAWSGKTDTQYF	TGTGCCAGCAGCAAGCGCGCCTGGAGCGGGAAAACAGATACGCAGTATTTT
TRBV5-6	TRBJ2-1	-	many	CASSSQRASSYNEQFF	TGTGCCAGCAGCTCCCAGCGGGCGAGCTCCTACAATGAGCAGTTCTTC
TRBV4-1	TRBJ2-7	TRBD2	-	CASSTLAGGEQYF	TGCGCCAGCAGCACACTAGCGGGGGGCGAGCAGTACTTC
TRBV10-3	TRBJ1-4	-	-	CAISPGQANEKLFF	TGTGCCATCAGCCCCGGTCAGGCTAATGAAAAACTGTTTTTT
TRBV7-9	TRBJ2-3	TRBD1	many	CASSATGFRTDTQYF	TGTGCCAGCAGCGCGACAGGGTTTCGGACAGATACGCAGTATTTT
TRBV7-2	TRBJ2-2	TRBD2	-	CASSWKTGTRNTGELFF	TGTGCCAGCAGCTGGAAGACCGGGACTAGGAACACCGGGGAGCTGTTTTTT
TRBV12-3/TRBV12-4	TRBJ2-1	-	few	CASITGHDHNEQFF	TGTGCCAGCATTACCGGACACGACCACAATGAGCAGTTCTTC
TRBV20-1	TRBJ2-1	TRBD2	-	CSAGGLADSYNEQFF	TGCAGTGCTGGGGGACTAGCGGACTCCTACAATGAGCAGTTCTTC
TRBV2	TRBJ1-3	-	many	CASGNGGNTIYF	TGTGCCAGCGGCAATGGGGGAAACACCATATATTTT
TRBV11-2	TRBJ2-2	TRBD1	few	CASSLYSGQGARTGELFF	TGTGCCAGCAGCTTATATTCGGGACAGGGAGCCCGCACCGGGGAGCTGTTTTTT
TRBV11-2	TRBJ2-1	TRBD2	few	CASSLEAGAGNEQFF	TGTGCCAGCAGCTTAGAAGCGGGGGCCGGGAATGAGCAGTTCTTC
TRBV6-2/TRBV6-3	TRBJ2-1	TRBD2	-	CASRGRAGLPYNEQFF	TGTGCCAGCAGGGGACGAGCGGGACTCCCCTACAATGAGCAGTTCTTC
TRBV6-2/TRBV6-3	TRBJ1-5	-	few	CASSRGPPNQPQHF	TGTGCCAGCAGTAGAGGACCCCCTAATCAGCCCCAGCATTTT
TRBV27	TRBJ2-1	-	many	CASSQLSHEQFF	TGTGCCAGCAGCCAACTCAGCCATGAGCAGTTCTTC
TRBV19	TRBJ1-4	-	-	CASSIRQGQEKLFF	TGTGCCAGTAGTATACGACAAGGGCAAGAAAAACTGTTTTTT
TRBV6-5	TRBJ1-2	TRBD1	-	CASRYRDRGRSDYTF	TGTGCCAGCAGATACCGGGACAGGGGACGTTCGGACTACACCTTC
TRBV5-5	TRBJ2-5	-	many	CASSWGGRQETQYF	TGTGCCAGCAGCTGGGGTGGTCGCCAAGAGACCCAGTACTTC
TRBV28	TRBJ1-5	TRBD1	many	CASRRTGSNQPQHF	TGTGCCAGCAGGAGGACAGGGAGCAATCAGCCCCAGCATTTT
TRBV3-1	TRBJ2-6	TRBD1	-	CASKPTTGGSSGANVLTF	TGTGCCAGCAAACCTACGACAGGGGGAAGCTCTGGGGCCAACGTCCTGACTTTC